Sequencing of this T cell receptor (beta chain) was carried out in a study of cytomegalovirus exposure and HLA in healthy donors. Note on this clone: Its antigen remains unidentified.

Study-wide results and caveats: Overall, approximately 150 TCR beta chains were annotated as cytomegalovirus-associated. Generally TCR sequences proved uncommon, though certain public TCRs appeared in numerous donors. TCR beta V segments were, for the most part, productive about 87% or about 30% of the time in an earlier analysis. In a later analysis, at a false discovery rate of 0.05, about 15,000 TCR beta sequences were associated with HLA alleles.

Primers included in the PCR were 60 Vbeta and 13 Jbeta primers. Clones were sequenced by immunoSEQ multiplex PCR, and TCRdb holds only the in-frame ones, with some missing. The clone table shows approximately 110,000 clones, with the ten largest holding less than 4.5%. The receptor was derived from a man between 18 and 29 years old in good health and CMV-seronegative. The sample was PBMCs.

CDR3: CASSWGQGGNQPQHF. CDR3 in DNA: TGTGCCAGCAGTTGGGGACAGGGAGGCAATCAGCCCCAGCATTTT. The chain has TRBV28 and TRBJ1-5, with TRBD1 matching over 9 bases. The V segment lost 4 bases and the J segment 2 bases; nucleotides outside the gene matches: 3. The length of the CDR3 is 15 residues. Germline lookup yields CDR1 MDHEN and CDR2 SYDVKM.